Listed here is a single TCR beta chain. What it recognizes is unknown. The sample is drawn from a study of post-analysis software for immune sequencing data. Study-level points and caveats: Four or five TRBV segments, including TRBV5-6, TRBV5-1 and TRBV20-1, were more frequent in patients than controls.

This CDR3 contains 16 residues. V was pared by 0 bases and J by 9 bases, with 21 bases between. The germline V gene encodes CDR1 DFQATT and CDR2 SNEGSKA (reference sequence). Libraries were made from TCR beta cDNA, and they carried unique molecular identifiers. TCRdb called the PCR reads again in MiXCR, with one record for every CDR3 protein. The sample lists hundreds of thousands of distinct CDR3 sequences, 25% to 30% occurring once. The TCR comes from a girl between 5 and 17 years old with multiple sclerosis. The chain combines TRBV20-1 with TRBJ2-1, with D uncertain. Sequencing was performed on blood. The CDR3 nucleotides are TGCAGTGCTAGAGATTATCTGGTAGGGAACCCGACTGAGCAGTTCTTC. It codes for CSARDYLVGNPTEQFF.